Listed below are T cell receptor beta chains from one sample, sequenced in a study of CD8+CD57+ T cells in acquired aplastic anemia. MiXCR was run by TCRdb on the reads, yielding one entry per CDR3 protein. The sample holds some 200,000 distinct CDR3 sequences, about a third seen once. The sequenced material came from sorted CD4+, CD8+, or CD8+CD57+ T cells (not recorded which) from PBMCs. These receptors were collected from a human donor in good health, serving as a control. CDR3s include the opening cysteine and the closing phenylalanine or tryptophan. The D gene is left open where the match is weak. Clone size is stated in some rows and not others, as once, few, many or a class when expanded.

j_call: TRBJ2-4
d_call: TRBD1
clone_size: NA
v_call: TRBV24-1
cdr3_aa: CATSDTGGGIQYF
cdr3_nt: TGTGCCACCAGTGACACAGGGGGAGGCATTCAGTACTTC

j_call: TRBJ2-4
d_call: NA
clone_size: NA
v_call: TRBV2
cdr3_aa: CASSPLSDIQYF
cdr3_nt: TGTGCCAGCAGTCCGCTCAGTGACATTCAGTACTTC

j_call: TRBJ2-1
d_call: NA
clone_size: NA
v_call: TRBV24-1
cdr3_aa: CATRGSYNEQFF
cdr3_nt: TGTGCCACCAGGGGATCCTACAATGAGCAGTTCTTC

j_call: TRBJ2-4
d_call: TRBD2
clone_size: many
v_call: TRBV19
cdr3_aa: CASSIPGRGKNIQYF
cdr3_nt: TGTGCCAGTAGTATTCCAGGGAGGGGCAAAAACATTCAGTACTTC

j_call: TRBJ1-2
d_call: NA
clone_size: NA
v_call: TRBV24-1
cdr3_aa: CATSDFPGDALYGYTF
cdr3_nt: TGTGCCACCAGTGATTTTCCCGGGGATGCGTTGTATGGCTACACCTTC

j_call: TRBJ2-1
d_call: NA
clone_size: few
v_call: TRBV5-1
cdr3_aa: CASSLTGSQLIEQFF
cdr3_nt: TGCGCCAGCAGCTTAACAGGCTCACAGCTTATTGAGCAGTTCTTC

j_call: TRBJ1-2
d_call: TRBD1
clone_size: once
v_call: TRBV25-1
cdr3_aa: CARADRDHYGYTF
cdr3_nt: TGTGCTAGGGCGGACAGGGACCACTATGGCTACACCTTC

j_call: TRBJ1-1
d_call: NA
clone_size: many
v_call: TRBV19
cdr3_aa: CATTEGLTEAFF
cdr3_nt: TGTGCCACTACGGAGGGATTGACTGAAGCTTTCTTT

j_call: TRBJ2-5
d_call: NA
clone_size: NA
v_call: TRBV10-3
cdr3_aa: CAISHDRGETQYF
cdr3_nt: TGTGCCATCAGCCACGACCGGGGGGAGACCCAGTACTTC

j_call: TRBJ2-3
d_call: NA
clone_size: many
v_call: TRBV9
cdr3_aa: CASSPLFTDTQYF
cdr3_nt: TGTGCCAGCAGCCCACTTTTCACAGATACGCAGTATTTT

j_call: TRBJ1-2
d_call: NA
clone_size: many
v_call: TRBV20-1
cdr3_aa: CSATGLSSRGYTF
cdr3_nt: TGCAGTGCCACGGGTCTCTCTTCAAGAGGCTACACCTTC

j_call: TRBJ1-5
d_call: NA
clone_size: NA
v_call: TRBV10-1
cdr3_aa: CASRAGDSNQPQHF
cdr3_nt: TGCGCCAGCAGGGCAGGGGACAGCAATCAGCCCCAGCATTTT

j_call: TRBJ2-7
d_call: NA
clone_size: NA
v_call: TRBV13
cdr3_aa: CASSRTPLDEQYF
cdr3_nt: TGTGCCAGCAGCAGGACACCACTCGACGAGCAGTACTTC

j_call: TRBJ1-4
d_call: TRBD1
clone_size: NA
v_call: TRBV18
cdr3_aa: CASSPGGTGFNEKLFF
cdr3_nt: TGTGCCAGCTCACCTGGTGGGACAGGGTTTAATGAAAAACTGTTTTTT

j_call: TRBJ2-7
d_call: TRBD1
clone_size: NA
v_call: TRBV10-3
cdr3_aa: CAISDPSTGETSYEQYF
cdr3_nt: TGTGCCATCAGTGACCCGAGCACAGGGGAAACATCCTACGAGCAGTACTTC

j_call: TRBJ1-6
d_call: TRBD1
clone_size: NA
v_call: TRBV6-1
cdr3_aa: CASSVQGADNSPLHF
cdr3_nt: TGTGCCAGCAGTGTACAGGGGGCAGATAATTCACCCCTCCACTTT

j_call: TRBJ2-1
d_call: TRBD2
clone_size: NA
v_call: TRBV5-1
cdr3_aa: CASSSLAGAGNEQFF
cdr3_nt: TGCGCCAGCAGCTCCCTAGCGGGAGCGGGGAATGAGCAGTTCTTC

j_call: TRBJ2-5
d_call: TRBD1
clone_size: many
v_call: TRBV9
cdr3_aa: CASSGQGETQYF
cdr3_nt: TGTGCCAGCAGCGGACAGGGGGAGACCCAGTACTTC

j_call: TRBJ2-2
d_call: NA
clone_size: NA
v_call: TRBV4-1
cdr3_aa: CASSQETGRGELFF
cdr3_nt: TGCGCCAGCAGCCAAGAGACAGGACGCGGGGAGCTGTTTTTT

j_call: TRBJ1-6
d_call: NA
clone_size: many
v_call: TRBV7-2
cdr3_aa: CASSLVTGWAPLHF
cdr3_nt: TGTGCCAGCAGCTTAGTGACGGGGTGGGCACCCCTCCACTTT

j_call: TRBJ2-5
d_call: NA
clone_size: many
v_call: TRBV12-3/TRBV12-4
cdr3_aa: CASSLGSIQETQYF
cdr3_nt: TGTGCCAGCAGTTTAGGTTCGATCCAAGAGACCCAGTACTTC

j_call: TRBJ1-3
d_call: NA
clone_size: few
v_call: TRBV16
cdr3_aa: CASSQSTGGGSSTSGNTIYF
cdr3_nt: TGTGCCAGCAGCCAATCGACAGGTGGAGGCTCAAGTACGTCTGGAAACACCATATATTTT

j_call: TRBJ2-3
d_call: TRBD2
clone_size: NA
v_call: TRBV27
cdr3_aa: CASSPSWTSGGTDTQYF
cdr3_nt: TGTGCCAGCAGTCCCTCGTGGACTAGCGGGGGGACAGATACGCAGTATTTT

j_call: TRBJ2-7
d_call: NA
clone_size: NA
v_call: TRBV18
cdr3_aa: CASSPEGTGPVDEQYF
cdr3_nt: TGTGCCAGCTCACCCGAGGGAACGGGCCCCGTGGACGAACAGTACTTC

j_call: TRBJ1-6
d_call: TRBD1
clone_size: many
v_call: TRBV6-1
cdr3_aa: CASSRLGQPPLHF
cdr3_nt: TGTGCCAGCAGTCGCCTGGGACAGCCACCCCTCCACTTT

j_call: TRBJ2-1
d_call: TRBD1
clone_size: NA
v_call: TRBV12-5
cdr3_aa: CASGHRDRDGGEQFF
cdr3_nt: TGTGCTAGTGGCCACCGGGACAGGGACGGTGGTGAGCAGTTCTTC

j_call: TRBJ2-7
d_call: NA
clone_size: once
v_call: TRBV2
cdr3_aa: CASSLIGDYEQYF
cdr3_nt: TGTGCCAGCAGTCTAATTGGGGACTACGAGCAGTACTTC

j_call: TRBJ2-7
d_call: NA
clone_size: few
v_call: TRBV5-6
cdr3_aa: CASSFGGGAYEQYF
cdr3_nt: TGTGCCAGCAGCTTTGGGGGGGGCGCCTACGAGCAGTACTTC

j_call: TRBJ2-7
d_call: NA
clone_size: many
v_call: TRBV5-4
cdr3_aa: CASSLSQGEQYF
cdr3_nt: TGTGCCAGCAGCTTGTCTCAGGGCGAGCAGTACTTC

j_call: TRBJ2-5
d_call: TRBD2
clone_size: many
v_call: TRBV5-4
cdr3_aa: CASSYPSGNQETQYF
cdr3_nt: TGTGCCAGCAGCTACCCTAGCGGCAACCAAGAGACCCAGTACTTC

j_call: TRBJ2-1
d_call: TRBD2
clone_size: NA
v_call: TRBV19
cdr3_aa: CASSIGPSGRSAFYNEQFF
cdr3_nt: TGTGCCAGTAGTATAGGTCCTAGCGGGAGGTCCGCCTTCTACAATGAGCAGTTCTTC

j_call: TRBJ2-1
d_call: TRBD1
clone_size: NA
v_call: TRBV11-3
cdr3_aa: CASSAPDREPEQFF
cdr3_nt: TGTGCCAGCAGCGCCCCGGACAGGGAACCTGAGCAGTTCTTC

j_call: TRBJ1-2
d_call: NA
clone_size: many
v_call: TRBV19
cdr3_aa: CASTKQDVAYGYTF
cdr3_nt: TGTGCCAGTACTAAACAGGACGTGGCCTATGGCTACACCTTC

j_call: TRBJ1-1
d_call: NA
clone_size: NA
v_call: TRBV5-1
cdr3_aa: CASSLTIGATEAFF
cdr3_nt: TGCGCCAGCAGCTTGACTATAGGGGCCACTGAAGCTTTCTTT

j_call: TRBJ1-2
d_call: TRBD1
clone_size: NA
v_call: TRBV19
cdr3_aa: CASSIGQGARGYTF
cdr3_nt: TGTGCCAGTAGTATCGGACAGGGGGCGCGGGGCTACACCTTC

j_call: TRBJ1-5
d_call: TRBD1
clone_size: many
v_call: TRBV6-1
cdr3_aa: CASSRQGEPQHF
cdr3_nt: TGTGCCAGCAGTCGACAGGGTGAGCCCCAGCATTTT

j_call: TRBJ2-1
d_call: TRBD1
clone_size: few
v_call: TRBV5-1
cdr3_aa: CASSWGDREANEQFF
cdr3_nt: TGCGCCAGCAGCTGGGGGGACAGGGAGGCCAATGAGCAGTTCTTC

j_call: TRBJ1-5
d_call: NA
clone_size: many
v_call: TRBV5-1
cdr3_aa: CASSSHGPWAGNQPQHF
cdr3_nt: TGCGCCAGCAGCTCCCACGGCCCCTGGGCGGGTAATCAGCCCCAGCATTTT

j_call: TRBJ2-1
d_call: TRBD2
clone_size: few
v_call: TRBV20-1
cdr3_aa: CSARDPGGTSFNEQFF
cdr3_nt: TGCAGTGCTAGAGATCCGGGAGGGACTAGCTTCAATGAGCAGTTCTTC

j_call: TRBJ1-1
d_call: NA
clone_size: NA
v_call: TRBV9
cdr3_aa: CASSVAPAGSTEAFF
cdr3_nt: TGTGCCAGCAGCGTAGCCCCGGCAGGTTCCACCGAAGCTTTCTTT

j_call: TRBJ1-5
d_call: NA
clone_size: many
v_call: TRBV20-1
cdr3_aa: CSAITGRYQPQHF
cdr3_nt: TGCAGTGCTATCACAGGGAGGTATCAGCCCCAGCATTTT

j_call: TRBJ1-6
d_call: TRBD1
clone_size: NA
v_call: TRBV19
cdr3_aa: CASSTGVSPLHF
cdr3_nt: TGTGCCAGTAGCACAGGGGTTTCACCCCTCCACTTT

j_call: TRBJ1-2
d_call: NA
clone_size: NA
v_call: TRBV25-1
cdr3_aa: CASTVGETYGYTF
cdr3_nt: TGTGCCAGCACTGTGGGGGAGACCTATGGCTACACCTTC

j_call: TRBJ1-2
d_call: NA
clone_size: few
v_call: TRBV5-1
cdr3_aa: CASSPIAEGVDGYTF
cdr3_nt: TGCGCCAGCAGCCCCATCGCCGAGGGGGTCGATGGCTACACCTTC

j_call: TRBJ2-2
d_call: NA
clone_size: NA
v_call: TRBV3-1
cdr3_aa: CASSQGFGTGTGELFF
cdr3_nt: TGTGCCAGCAGCCAAGGGTTTGGGACGGGCACCGGGGAGCTGTTTTTT

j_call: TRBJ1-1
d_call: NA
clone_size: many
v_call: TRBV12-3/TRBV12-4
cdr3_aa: CASSLSAGTEAFF
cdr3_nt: TGTGCCAGCAGTTTGAGCGCCGGAACTGAAGCTTTCTTT

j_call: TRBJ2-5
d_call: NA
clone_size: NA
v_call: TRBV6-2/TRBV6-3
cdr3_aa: CASSYSIVGTQYF
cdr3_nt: TGTGCCAGCAGTTACTCTATCGTCGGGACCCAGTACTTC

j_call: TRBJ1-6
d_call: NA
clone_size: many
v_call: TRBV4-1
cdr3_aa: CASSQVDGANSPLHF
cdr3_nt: TGCGCCAGCAGCCAGGTCGACGGGGCTAATTCACCCCTCCACTTT

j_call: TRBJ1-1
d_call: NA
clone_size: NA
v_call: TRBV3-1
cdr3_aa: CASSQDRSDTEAFF
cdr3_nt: TGTGCCAGCAGCCAAGATAGGAGTGACACTGAAGCTTTCTTT

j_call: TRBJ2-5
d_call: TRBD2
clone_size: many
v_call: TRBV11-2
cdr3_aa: CASSRTSGAGRETQYF
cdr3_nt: TGTGCCAGCAGCCGGACTAGCGGGGCAGGACGGGAGACCCAGTACTTC

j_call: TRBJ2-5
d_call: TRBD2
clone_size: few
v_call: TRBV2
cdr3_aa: CASSEGLAGTKRRGRQETQYF
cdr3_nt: TGTGCCAGCAGTGAGGGACTAGCGGGGACCAAACGGCGGGGGAGACAAGAGACCCAGTACTTC